A single sample is the source of the 31 T cell receptor beta chains below, sequenced in a study of blood T cell repertoires in COVID-19. Clones were read by immunoSEQ multiplex PCR, and TCRdb kept only the in-frame ones, dropping some. The sample contains under 250,000 clones, approximately 90% of which appear only once. Material for sequencing was PBMCs or T cells enriched from blood (not recorded which). The source is a young woman with acute COVID-19.

The chain employs TRBV6-1 and TRBJ1-4; D call uncertain. CDR1 is MNHNS and CDR2 is SASEGT in the germline V gene. V lost 0 bases, J lost 4 bases, and 9 bases lay in between. This CDR3 spans 15 amino acids. The CDR3 region is CASSEAWRINEKLFF. CDR3 coding DNA: TGTGCCAGCAGTGAAGCGTGGCGGATTAATGAAAAACTGTTTTTT.

This chain uses TRBV5-1 with TRBJ1-6; perhaps TRBD1 as D (5 bases). Per the germline V gene, CDR1 is SGHRS and CDR2 is YFSETQ. The germline V and J ends were trimmed by 3 bases and 5 bases, with 12 bases remaining between them. The CDR3 spans 15 residues. Here the CDR3 DNA reads TGCGCCAGCAGCTGGGCGACAGCTCATAATTCACCCCTCCACTTT. Translated, it gives CASSWATAHNSPLHF.

This clone is a singleton in its sample. The chain employs TRBV4-3 and TRBJ1-1; D remains unclear. V gave up 1 base and J gave up 5 bases, with 14 bases separating them. From germline, CDR1 is LGHNA and CDR2 YSLEER. CDR3 length: 15 residues. The CDR3 coding sequence is TGCGCCAGCAGCCAAGGTTTGGGCTTGGAAACTGAAGCTTTCTTT. Its translation is CASSQGLGLETEAFF.

The CDR3 DNA reads as TGTGCCAGCAGTTACTCCGGACCACAACAGGGTGAAGCTTTCTTT. Protein product: CASSYSGPQQGEAFF. The V call is TRBV6-5, the J call TRBJ1-1, with D maybe TRBD1 (6 bases). CDR1 and CDR2 from the germline V gene are MNHEY and SVGAGI. V dropped 0 bases and J dropped 7 bases, with 15 bases sitting between them. The CDR3 has 15 residues.

The chain combines TRBV27 with TRBJ2-7; D remains unclear. Trimming removed 0 bases at V and 4 bases at J, with 10 bases between. This CDR3 contains 14 residues. Germline CDR1 is MNHEY and CDR2 is SMNVEV (reference sequence). The CDR3 here is CASSLSPGDYEQYF. Here the CDR3 DNA reads TGTGCCAGCAGTTTATCTCCCGGAGATTACGAGCAGTACTTC.

The chain uses TRBV11-3 and TRBJ2-7; D might be TRBD1 (5 bases). This CDR3 is 14 amino acids long. Trimming removed 1 base at V and 3 bases at J, with 10 bases between. Germline V gives CDR1 SGHNT, CDR2 YENEEA. The CDR3 region has the DNA TGTGCCAGCAGCTTAGCGGGCGACAGCTACGAGCAGTACTTC. Translated, it gives CASSLAGDSYEQYF.

The chain carries TRBV5-6 and TRBJ2-7; maybe TRBD1 (6 bases). Germline CDR1 reads SGHDT; CDR2 reads YYEEEE. Trimming left V 0 bases short and J 5 bases short, with 12 bases between. The CDR3 sequence is 14 residues long. The CDR3 sequence is CASSLGTVYDEQYF. CDR3 in DNA: TGTGCCAGCAGCTTGGGGACAGTTTACGACGAGCAGTACTTC.

This chain links TRBV5-1 with TRBJ1-4, with TRBD1 matching over 8 bases. Germline V gene sequence: CDR1 SGHRS, CDR2 YFSETQ. CDR3 length equals 14 residues. V shed 0 bases and J 7 bases; nucleotides not matched to a gene: 2. The CDR3 protein is CASSLDRGSEKLFF. DNA of the CDR3: TGCGCCAGCAGCTTGGACAGGGGGAGTGAAAAACTGTTTTTT.

V and J are TRBV5-6 and TRBJ2-5; no definite D call. Per the germline V gene, CDR1 is SGHDT and CDR2 is YYEEEE. The germline V and J ends were trimmed by 2 bases and 5 bases, with 10 bases remaining between them. This CDR3 is 13 amino acids long. The CDR3 region has the DNA TGTGCCAGCAGCTTCGTGGGCTACGAGACCCAGTACTTC. Translating it yields CASSFVGYETQYF.

The chain links TRBV11-3 to TRBJ2-2, with D perhaps matching TRBD2 (6 bases). Germline-derived CDR1 and CDR2 are SGHNT and YENEEA. The CDR3 runs 19 residues. Trimming shortened V by 3 bases and J by 3 bases, and 23 bases separated the two germline ends. CDR3 sequence: CASSFGSKPGGAHTGELFF. The DNA of the CDR3 is TGTGCCAGCAGCTTTGGATCCAAGCCGGGCGGGGCCCACACCGGGGAGCTGTTTTTT.

V usage is TRBV9 and J usage is TRBJ1-5; 10 bases match TRBD1. After removal of 0 bases from V and 7 bases from J, the junction contained 4 bases not matched to a gene. Per the germline V gene, CDR1 is SGDLS and CDR2 is YYNGEE. The CDR3 sequence is 15 residues long. CDR3 sequence: CASSVGGQGRQPQHF. CDR3 bases: TGTGCCAGCAGCGTAGGGGGACAGGGGAGACAGCCCCAGCATTTT.

The rearrangement uses TRBV4-2 and TRBJ1-4, with 10 bases lining up with TRBD1. J was trimmed by 8 bases and V by 5 bases; bases with no gene match: 5. The CDR3 spans 14 residues. Germline V gives CDR1 LGHNA, CDR2 YNFKEQ. Written as DNA, the CDR3 is TGTGCCAGCAGCACTGGACAGGGGGAAGAAAAACTGTTTTTT. Encoded protein: CASSTGQGEEKLFF.

In this sample, this clone turned up a few times. The chain is built from TRBV2 and TRBJ1-5; D uncertain. The CDR3 covers 13 residues. Trimming left V 6 bases short and J 3 bases short, with 9 bases between. Germline lookup yields CDR1 SNHLY and CDR2 FYNNEI. Written as DNA, the CDR3 is TGTGCCAGCAGAATACAGCACAATCAGCCCCAGCATTTT. Its translation: CASRIQHNQPQHF.

This chain links TRBV3-1 (or the pseudogene TRBV3-2) with TRBJ2-5; weak D call: TRBD2 (5 bases). This CDR3 has 12 amino acids. The ends were cut back, 4 bases at V and 5 bases at J, with 8 bases in the middle. The germline CDR1 and CDR2 sequences are LGHDT and YNNKEL (reference sequence). The CDR3 protein is CASSREWETQYF. CDR3 nucleotides: TGTGCCAGCAGCCGGGAGTGGGAGACCCAGTACTTC.

V usage is TRBV5-6 and J usage is TRBJ2-2; possibly TRBD1 for D (5 bases). Per germline, CDR1 SGHDT and CDR2 YYEEEE. The CDR3 is 16 amino acids. Trimming shortened V by 4 bases and J by 0 bases, and 13 bases separated the two germline ends. The CDR3 region is CASSRTGDPNTGELFF. The CDR3 nucleotides are TGTGCCAGCAGCCGTACAGGCGATCCGAACACCGGGGAGCTGTTTTTT.

V and J are TRBV19 and TRBJ1-5, with 9 bases identical to TRBD1. Looked up from germline, CDR1 is LNHDA and CDR2 is SQIVND (reference sequence). The CDR3 has 16 residues. Trimming removed 5 bases from V and 2 bases from J; junction bases left unmatched: 7. CDR3 nucleotides: TGTGCCAGTAGTGTCCACAGGGGGCAGGGCAATCAGCCCCAGCATTTT. It specifies CASSVHRGQGNQPQHF.

The V and J genes are TRBV6-1 and TRBJ1-2; TRBD1 aligns across 7 bases. J lost 1 base, V lost 3 bases, and 5 bases had no gene match. Germline loops: CDR1 MNHNS, CDR2 SASEGT. This CDR3 has 15 residues. CDR3 region: CASSEGDSNNYGYTF. Here the CDR3 DNA reads TGTGCCAGCAGTGAGGGGGACAGTAATAACTATGGCTACACCTTC.

The rearrangement links TRBV9 to TRBJ1-4; TRBD1 matches 8 bases. The CDR3 is 17 residues long. CDR1 and CDR2 from the germline V gene are SGDLS and YYNGEE. The V segment lost 0 bases and the J segment 8 bases; nucleotides outside the gene matches: 12. The CDR3 here is CASSVAGTGRRGEKLFF. The CDR3 bases are TGTGCCAGCAGCGTAGCTGGGACAGGACGCAGAGGGGAAAAACTGTTTTTT. Drawing the rest from reference TRBV9 and TRBJ1-4, the complete variable domain is DSGVTQTPKHLITATGQRVTLRCSPRSGDLSVYWYQQSLDQGLQFLIQYYNGEERAKGNILERFSAQQFPDLHSELNLSSLELGDSALYFCASSVAGTGRRGEKLFFGSGTQLSVL.

This chain uses TRBV4-3 with TRBJ2-1; D is ambiguous. V was pared by 1 base and J by 5 bases, with 6 bases between. CDR3 length: 13 amino acids. Germline V gene data show CDR1 as LGHNA and CDR2 as YSLEER. CDR3 loop: CASSQGPNNEQFF. CDR3 coding DNA: TGCGCCAGCAGCCAAGGGCCGAACAATGAGCAGTTCTTC.

In its sample, this clone was seen many times. This chain connects TRBV5-1 to TRBJ2-5, with D perhaps TRBD2 (7 bases). V was shortened by 4 bases and J by 2 bases, with 15 bases between the two germline ends. This CDR3 is built from 15 residues. Germline CDR1 is SGHRS and CDR2 is YFSETQ. The CDR3 reads CASSTRGAKQETQYF. CDR3 DNA: TGCGCCAGCAGCACACGGGGGGCCAAGCAAGAGACCCAGTACTTC.

The chain uses TRBV6-5 and TRBJ1-2; D unclear. Germline lookup yields CDR1 MNHEY and CDR2 SVGAGI. V lost 7 bases and J lost 2, with 5 bases in between. The CDR3 has 11 residues. CDR3 coding DNA: TGTGCCAGCAAGCCCAACTATGGCTACACCTTC. This translates into CASKPNYGYTF.

This rearrangement joins TRBV15 to TRBJ2-1, with 9 positions matching TRBD2. V trimming: 2 bases; J trimming: 4 bases; junction bases outside the gene matches: 6. The CDR3 extends over 16 amino acids. Germline CDR1 LNHNV, CDR2 YYDKDF (reference sequence). This CDR3 reads CATSRPLAGEYNEQFF. DNA for the CDR3: TGTGCCACCAGCAGACCATTAGCGGGGGAGTACAATGAGCAGTTCTTC. Combining the CDR3 with reference TRBV15 and TRBJ2-1 gives the whole variable domain DAMVIQNPRYQVTQFGKPVTLSCSQTLNHNVMYWYQQKSSQAPKLLFHYYDKDFNNEADTPDNFQSRRPNTSFCFLDIRSPGLGDTAMYLCATSRPLAGEYNEQFFGPGTRLTVL.

The V call is TRBV4-1, the J call TRBJ2-1; 8 nucleotides agree with TRBD2. Germline V gene data show CDR1 as MGHRA and CDR2 as YSYEKL. The CDR3 has 18 amino acids. J gave up 2 bases and V 2 bases, and 11 bases lay outside the gene matches. CDR3 nucleotides: TGCGCCAGCAGCCAATTCCCCTTAGCGGGGACGCCCTACAATGAGCAGTTCTTC. Amino acids: CASSQFPLAGTPYNEQFF.

V usage is TRBV5-1 and J usage is TRBJ1-2, with D maybe TRBD1 (6 bases). Trimming shortened V by 6 bases and J by 4 bases, and 16 bases separated the two germline ends. The CDR3 is made up of 14 amino acids. The V gene's germline CDR1 is SGHRS and CDR2 YFSETQ. CDR3 sequence: CASTNGGPGYGYTF. Written as DNA, the CDR3 is TGCGCCAGCACAAACGGGGGGCCCGGCTATGGCTACACCTTC.

This rearrangement joins TRBV24-1 to TRBJ2-5; D remains ambiguous. Trimming took 2 bases from V and 1 from J, leaving 4 bases between them. The CDR3 is 13 amino acids. Germline loops: CDR1 KGHDR, CDR2 SFDVKD. As DNA, the CDR3 is TGTGCCACCAGTGATTCGGGCCAAGAGACCCAGTACTTC. Its protein product is CATSDSGQETQYF.

The rearrangement joins TRBV5-1 to TRBJ2-7; TRBD1 aligns across 9 bases. This CDR3 has 15 residues. J gave up 2 bases and V 0 bases, and 3 bases lay outside the gene matches. Germline CDR1 SGHRS, CDR2 YFSETQ. The CDR3 DNA sequence: TGCGCCAGCAGCTTGGACAGGGGGCAGCCCTACGAGCAGTACTTC. This codes for CASSLDRGQPYEQYF.

This rearrangement joins TRBV29-1 to TRBJ2-5, with D tentatively TRBD2 (6 bases). This CDR3 comprises 13 residues. The V end lost 2 bases, the J end lost 5 bases, and 12 bases lay between the germline ends. CDR1 is SQVTM, CDR2 ANQGSEA, per germline. The CDR3 here is CSVETGDIETQYF. For the CDR3, the DNA is TGCAGCGTTGAAACGGGGGATATTGAGACCCAGTACTTC.

V gene TRBV30 combines with J gene TRBJ1-1; D gene unclear. The CDR3 length is 14 residues. Germline V CDR1 and CDR2: GTSNPN, SVGIG (reference sequence). V dropped 0 bases and J dropped 1 base, with 9 bases sitting between them. The CDR3 sequence: CAWSVDTRNTEAFF. CDR3 sequence (DNA): TGTGCCTGGAGTGTAGACACTCGGAACACTGAAGCTTTCTTT. Full variable domain (missing parts from reference TRBV30 and TRBJ1-1): SQTIHQWPATLVQPVGSPLSLECTVEGTSNPNLYWYRQAAGRGLQLLFYSVGIGQISSEVPQNLSASRPQDRQFILSSKKLLLSDSGFYLCAWSVDTRNTEAFFGQGTRLTVV.

The gene calls are TRBV4-3 and TRBJ1-2; 9 nucleotides agree with TRBD1. CDR1 and CDR2 from the germline V gene are LGHNA and YSLEER. The CDR3 length is 16 residues. Germline trimming cut 0 bases from V and 6 bases from J; bases unmatched to any gene: 8. As DNA, the CDR3 is TGCGCCAGCAGCCAAGAGGGACAGGGATTTGGTCATGGCTACACCTTC. Its translation: CASSQEGQGFGHGYTF.

The chain has TRBV10-1 and TRBJ2-2, with 9 positions matching TRBD2. V was clipped by 3 bases and J by 7 bases; unmatched bases: 6. The germline V gene has CDR1 WNHNN and CDR2 SYGVQD (reference sequence). This CDR3 is built from 15 residues. The CDR3 loop is CASSEASGNGGELFF. The CDR3 nucleotides are TGCGCCAGCAGTGAAGCTAGCGGGAATGGCGGGGAGCTGTTTTTT.

This clone was counted once. This chain joins TRBV19 and TRBJ2-7; tentative D call: TRBD2 (6 bases). Trimming removed 6 bases at V and 3 bases at J, with 21 bases between. The CDR3 consists of 16 residues. Per germline, CDR1 LNHDA and CDR2 SQIVND (reference sequence). CDR3: CASSLTSGQGLYEQYF. CDR3 sequence (DNA): TGTGCCAGTAGCCTCACCAGCGGGCAGGGACTCTACGAGCAGTACTTC.